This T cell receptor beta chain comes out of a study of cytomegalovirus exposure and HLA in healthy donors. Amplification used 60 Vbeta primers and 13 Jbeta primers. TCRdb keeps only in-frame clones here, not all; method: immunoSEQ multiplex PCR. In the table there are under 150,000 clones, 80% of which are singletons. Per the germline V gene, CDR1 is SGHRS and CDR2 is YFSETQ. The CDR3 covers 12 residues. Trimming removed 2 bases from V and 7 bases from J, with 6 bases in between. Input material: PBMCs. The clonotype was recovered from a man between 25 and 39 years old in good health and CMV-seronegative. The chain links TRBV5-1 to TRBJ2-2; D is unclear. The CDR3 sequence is CASSLAVGELFF. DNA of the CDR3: TGCGCCAGCAGCTTAGCTGTCGGGGAGCTGTTTTTT.